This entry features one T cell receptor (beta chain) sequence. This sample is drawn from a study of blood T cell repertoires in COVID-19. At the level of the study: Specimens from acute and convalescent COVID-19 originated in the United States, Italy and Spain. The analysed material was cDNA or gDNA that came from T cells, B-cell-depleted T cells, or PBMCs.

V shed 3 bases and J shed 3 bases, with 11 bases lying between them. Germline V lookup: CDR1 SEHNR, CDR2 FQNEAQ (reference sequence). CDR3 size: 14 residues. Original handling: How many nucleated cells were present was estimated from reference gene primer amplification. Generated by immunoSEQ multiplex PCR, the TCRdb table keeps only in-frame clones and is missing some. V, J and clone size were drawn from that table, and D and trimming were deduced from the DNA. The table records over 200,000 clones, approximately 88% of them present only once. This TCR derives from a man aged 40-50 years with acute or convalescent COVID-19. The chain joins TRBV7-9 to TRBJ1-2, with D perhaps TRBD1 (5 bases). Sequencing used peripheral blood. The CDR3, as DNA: TGTGCCAGCAGCTTTCAGGGTTTCGACTATGGCTACACCTTC. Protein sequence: CASSFQGFDYGYTF.